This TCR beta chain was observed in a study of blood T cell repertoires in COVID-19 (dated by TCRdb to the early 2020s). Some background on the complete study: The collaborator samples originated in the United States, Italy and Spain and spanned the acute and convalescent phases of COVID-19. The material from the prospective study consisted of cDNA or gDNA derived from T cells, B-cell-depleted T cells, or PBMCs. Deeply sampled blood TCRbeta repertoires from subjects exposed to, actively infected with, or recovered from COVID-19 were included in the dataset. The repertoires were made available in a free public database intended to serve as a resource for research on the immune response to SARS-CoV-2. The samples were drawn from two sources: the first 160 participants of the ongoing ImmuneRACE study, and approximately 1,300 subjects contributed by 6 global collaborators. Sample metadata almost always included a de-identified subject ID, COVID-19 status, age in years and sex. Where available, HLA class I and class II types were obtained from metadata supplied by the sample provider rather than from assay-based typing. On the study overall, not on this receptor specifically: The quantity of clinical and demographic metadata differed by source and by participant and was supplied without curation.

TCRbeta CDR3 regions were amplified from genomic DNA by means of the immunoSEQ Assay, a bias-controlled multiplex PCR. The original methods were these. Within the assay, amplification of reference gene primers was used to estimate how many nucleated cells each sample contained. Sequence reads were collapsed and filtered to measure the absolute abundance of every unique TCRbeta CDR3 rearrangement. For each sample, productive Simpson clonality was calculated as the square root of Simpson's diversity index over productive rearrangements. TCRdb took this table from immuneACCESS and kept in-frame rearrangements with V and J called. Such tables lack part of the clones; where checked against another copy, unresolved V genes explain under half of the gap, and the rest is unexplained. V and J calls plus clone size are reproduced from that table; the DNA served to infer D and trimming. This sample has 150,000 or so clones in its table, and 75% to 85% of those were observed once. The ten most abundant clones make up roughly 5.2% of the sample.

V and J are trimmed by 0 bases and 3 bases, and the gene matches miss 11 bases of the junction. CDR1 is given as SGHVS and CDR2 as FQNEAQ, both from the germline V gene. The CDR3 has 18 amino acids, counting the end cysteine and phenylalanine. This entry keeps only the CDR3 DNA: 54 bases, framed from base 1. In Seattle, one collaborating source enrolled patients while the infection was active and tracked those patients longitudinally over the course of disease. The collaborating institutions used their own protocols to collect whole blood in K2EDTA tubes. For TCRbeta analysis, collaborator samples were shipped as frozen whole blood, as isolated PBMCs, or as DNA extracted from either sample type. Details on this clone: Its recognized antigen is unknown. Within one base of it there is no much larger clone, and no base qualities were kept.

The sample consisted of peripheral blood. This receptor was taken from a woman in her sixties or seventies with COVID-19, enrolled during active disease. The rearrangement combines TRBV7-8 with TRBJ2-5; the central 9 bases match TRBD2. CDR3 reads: CASSLARVASGTKETQYF. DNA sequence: TGTGCCAGCAGCTTAGCGCGGGTGGCTAGCGGGACCAAAGAGACCCAGTACTTC.